This T cell receptor beta chain was profiled in a study of blood T cell repertoires in COVID-19. Turning to the study itself: Spain, Italy and the United States supplied samples that represented acute and convalescent COVID-19.

Participant age was roughly 18 to 100 years, and participants resided in roughly 24 US areas. Donors in Cohort 3 who had recovered were those with two negative PCRs, healthcare professional clearance, or resolution of their symptoms. Per the study methods: Estimation of nucleated cell counts relied on the amplification of reference gene primers. Sequencing used immunoSEQ multiplex PCR; TCRdb keeps in-frame clones, though not all of them. V and J calls and clone size follow that table, whereas D and trimming were derived from the DNA. The sample lists approximately 210,000 clones; 82% were seen once. CDR3 length equals 16 residues. The V gene's germline CDR1 is LGHNT and CDR2 FRNRAP. V was clipped by 1 base and J by 7 bases; unmatched bases: 8.

This receptor was obtained from a woman aged 60-75 years who had recovered from COVID-19. The specimen sequenced was PBMCs or T cells enriched from blood (not recorded which). This chain links TRBV12-5 with TRBJ1-5; 9 nucleotides align to TRBD1. The CDR3 coding sequence is TGTGCTAGTGGTTTGGAGGAACAGGGGGCTCAACAGCCCCAGCATTTT. As protein: CASGLEEQGAQQPQHF.